A selection of T cell receptor beta chains follows, all from one sample in a study of monozygotic twins with inflammatory bowel disease. TCRdb re-called the 5' RACE reads, yielding one record per CDR3 amino acid sequence without DNA. This sample contains about 160,000 distinct CDR3 sequences. The sample comprised blood. The receptors were sampled from a human donor with ulcerative colitis or Crohn's disease, or a healthy co-twin of an affected twin (not recorded which). Both conserved end residues are part of each CDR3.

V gene	J gene	CDR3 protein
TRBV7-2	TRBJ1-2	CASSLPAGLYGYTF
TRBV10-3	TRBJ2-7	CAIRRLTGDEQYF
TRBV6-2/TRBV6-3	TRBJ2-7	CASSQTGGSYEQYF
TRBV12-5	TRBJ1-1	CASGPSHITSAFF
TRBV20-1	TRBJ2-7	CSAPTYTSYEQYF
TRBV5-1	TRBJ2-1	CASSSDSYNEQFF
TRBV20-1	TRBJ2-7	CSARGPYALAGYYEQYF
TRBV10-3	TRBJ2-2	CAIGGPANTGELFF
TRBV6-2/TRBV6-3	TRBJ2-1	CATDGTSGRAFSEQFF
TRBV20-1	TRBJ2-1	CSATEADYSYNEQFF
TRBV20-1	TRBJ1-1	CSAPRTGHSNTEAFF
TRBV5-1	TRBJ2-7	CASSFPGGEEQYF
TRBV4-3	TRBJ2-1	CASSQDGVGLANYNEQFF
TRBV5-1	TRBJ1-4	CASSLAGTANEKLFF
TRBV5-1	TRBJ2-2	CASSSSSGSWANTGELFF
TRBV11-3	TRBJ2-7	CASSLPGHDYEQYF
TRBV20-1	TRBJ2-1	CSARRGTLNNEQFF
TRBV18	TRBJ1-4	CASSRTGDYEKLFF
TRBV12-3/TRBV12-4	TRBJ1-1	CASRPDRLNTEAFF
TRBV20-1	TRBJ2-5	CSARDGGDAEETQYF
TRBV7-2	TRBJ2-1	CASSLIYEQFF
TRBV9	TRBJ2-2	CASSTESRELFF
TRBV3-1	TRBJ2-2	CASSQENGAGISWGTGELFF
TRBV24-1	TRBJ2-3	CATSDYAGGKDTQYF
TRBV9	TRBJ2-7	CASSPGTAFYEQYF
TRBV29-1	TRBJ2-1	CSAADRGYNEQFF
TRBV10-3	TRBJ2-5	CAISEGQPSQETQYF
TRBV10-3	TRBJ1-1	CAISESGGLNTEAFF
TRBV5-4	TRBJ1-1	CASSLGQEVDTEAFF
TRBV7-2	TRBJ2-2	CASSISSGPNTGELFF
TRBV5-6	TRBJ1-6	CASSHGDRDNSPLHF
TRBV20-1	TRBJ2-1	CSARDIGGGEQFF
TRBV12-5	TRBJ2-2	CASGLVHWDRAVLSVRPGELFF
TRBV20-1	TRBJ2-2	CSAPREVAGELFF
TRBV12-3/TRBV12-4	TRBJ2-7	CASSRLSAGTRDRPYEQYF
TRBV5-1	TRBJ2-1	CASSLWHLGNEQFF
TRBV20-1	TRBJ2-1	CSARVGETSGSQNEQFF
TRBV6-1	TRBJ1-5	CASSEGVQVGSPQHF
TRBV10-3	TRBJ2-3	CAISESEAGTDTQYF
TRBV4-3	TRBJ1-2	CASSPPGRGRGYTF
TRBV19	TRBJ1-2	CASSIVGTGVYGYTF
TRBV12-3/TRBV12-4	TRBJ1-2	CASRGVQDGYTF
TRBV2	TRBJ1-6	CASSDDAGGDSPLHF
TRBV7-2	TRBJ2-1	CASSSGPLSSYNEQFF
TRBV6-2/TRBV6-3	TRBJ2-6	CASSRQDPGANVLTF
TRBV28	TRBJ2-7	CASIPFTAGGNEQYF
TRBV7-9	TRBJ2-5	CASSQDGGTAQYF
TRBV2	TRBJ2-7	CASSVGKEYEQYF
TRBV5-1	TRBJ2-7	CASSAGTAGSYEQYF
TRBV5-1	TRBJ2-1	CASSPRTGGNEQFF
TRBV18	TRBJ1-3	CASSLPGSAGNTIYF
TRBV20-1	TRBJ2-6	CSARDRQGTVSGANVLTF
TRBV30	TRBJ2-4	CAWTTYIRVGDIQYF
TRBV20-1	TRBJ2-3	CSASALGTSATDTQYF
TRBV25-1	TRBJ2-3	CASRPNEPTDTQYF